This T cell receptor beta chain was sequenced in a study of CXCR3-negative and CXCR3-positive naive CD8 T cells. Study-wide points: Comparison of naive cells showed more hydrophobic TRB CDR3s in CXCR3-positive than in CXCR3-negative naive cells.

UMI-labeled 5' RACE TRB cDNA libraries were prepared from the cells. TCRdb re-called the 5' RACE reads; one entry per CDR3 protein, DNA not given. This specimen shows around 60,000 distinct CDR3 sequences; the ten leading clones hold about 0.8%. Details on this clonotype: Its antigen is not identified.

The sequencing sample was made of naive CXCR3+ CD8+ T cells from blood. Subset here: CD45RO-CCR7+CD27+CD95- naive CD8+ T cells expressing CXCR3 (TNR3+). The TCR originated in a human donor in good health. Some clones in this sample may be carry-over from other donors' samples.

The CDR3 loop reads CASSLGRGDEQYF. This chain uses TRBV13 with TRBJ2-7; TCRdb calls TRBD2, which cannot be checked without DNA. CDR1 is PRHDT and CDR2 is FYEKMQ in the germline V gene (reference sequence). This CDR3 contains 13 residues.